This T cell receptor (beta chain) comes out of a study of blood T cell repertoires in COVID-19. Study overall: The study drew acute and convalescent COVID-19 samples from the United States, Italy and Spain.

In the original analysis: The assay estimated nucleated cells by amplifying reference gene primers. Sequencing was performed with immunoSEQ multiplex PCR; in TCRdb, only in-frame clones are kept and a portion is missing. V, J and clone size are taken as reported in that table, and D and trimming were inferred from the DNA itself. This table holds 270,000 or so clones, approximately 86% found once. Participant reports of clinical history set cohort assignment. The study counted Cohort 3 donors as recovered given two negative PCRs, clearance, or symptom resolution. Germline CDR1 is MNHEY and CDR2 is SVGEGT. This CDR3 comprises 14 residues. V dropped 6 bases and J dropped 9; count of bases not matched to a gene: 8.

The J gene is TRBJ1-6, the V gene TRBV6-2 or TRBV6-3, with TRBD1 identical over 7 bases. The receptor comes from a woman younger than 30 who had recovered from COVID-19. The specimen sequenced was PBMCs or T cells enriched from blood (not recorded which). DNA for the CDR3: TGTGCCAGCAGCCCCGACAGGGCTAGTTCACCCCTCCACTTT. Protein sequence: CASSPDRASSPLHF.